Listed below are T cell receptor beta chains from one sample, sequenced in a study of T-cell reconstitution after alpha-beta-depleted transplantation in children. MiXCR, applied by TCRdb to the PCR reads, yields one record per CDR3 protein. The sample consists of 700,000 to 950,000 distinct CDR3 sequences, 15% to 20% of them appearing once. Specimen: PBMCs, mostly from graft donor cells, collected 360 days after TCRalphabeta/CD19-depleted stem cell transplant. These receptors were taken from a male patient under 18 who had a stem cell transplant for acute lymphoblastic leukemia, so the T cells may come from the graft donor. The CDR3 runs from the conserved cysteine through the conserved F or W. The order of the fields is clone size, J gene, V gene, D gene, CDR3 protein, CDR3 DNA. The D gene is left open where the match is weak. Size is omitted from some rows. Given values are once, few, many or a class for expanded clones.

>many|TRBJ2-1|TRBV20-1|TRBD1
CSARDMSQGVSEQFF
TGCAGTGCTAGAGATATGAGCCAGGGGGTCAGTGAGCAGTTCTTC
>.|TRBJ1-1|TRBV2|.
CASSEVQEWTAFF
TGTGCCAGCAGTGAAGTCCAAGAGTGGACCGCTTTCTTT
>.|TRBJ2-7|TRBV15|.
CATSRVRNEQYF
TGTGCCACCAGCAGAGTGAGAAACGAGCAGTACTTC
>.|TRBJ2-3|TRBV7-2|.
CASSLFLATDTQYF
TGTGCCAGCAGCTTATTCCTAGCAACAGATACGCAGTATTTT
>few|TRBJ2-3|TRBV4-1|.
CASSQAPRAGAGTDTQYF
TGCGCCAGCAGCCAAGCTCCCCGGGCGGGGGCGGGCACAGATACGCAGTATTTT
>.|TRBJ2-5|TRBV11-2|.
CASSFGGVQETQYF
TGTGCCAGCAGCTTTGGCGGAGTTCAAGAGACCCAGTACTTC
>few|TRBJ2-7|TRBV7-9|.
CASSLAYVRGDYEQYF
TGTGCCAGCAGCTTAGCCTATGTCAGGGGCGACTACGAGCAGTACTTC
>.|TRBJ2-4|TRBV18|.
CASSPPVLAKNIQYF
TGTGCCAGCTCACCCCCAGTACTAGCCAAAAACATTCAGTACTTC
>.|TRBJ2-5|TRBV7-7|.
CASSLDPGEETQYF
TGTGCCAGCAGCTTAGATCCGGGAGAAGAGACCCAGTACTTC
>few|TRBJ1-5|TRBV18|TRBD1
CASSHQGARANQPQHF
TGTGCCAGCTCACACCAGGGGGCAAGGGCCAATCAGCCCCAGCATTTT
>.|TRBJ1-4|TRBV12-3/TRBV12-4|.
CASSLLRGSEKLFF
TGTGCCAGCAGTTTGTTAAGGGGCAGTGAAAAACTGTTTTTT
>.|TRBJ2-7|TRBV5-1|TRBD1
CASRLEPGTGGEQYF
TGCGCCAGCAGGCTTGAGCCCGGGACAGGGGGCGAGCAGTACTTC
>.|TRBJ1-2|TRBV7-9|TRBD1
CASSLAPEGAAYGYTF
TGTGCCAGCAGCTTAGCCCCTGAGGGGGCAGCCTATGGCTACACCTTC
>few|TRBJ1-6|TRBV15|.
CATSSRGGHSPLHF
TGTGCCACCAGCTCCCGGGGGGGACATTCACCCCTCCACTTT
>.|TRBJ2-5|TRBV2|.
CASSFSFHQETQYF
TGTGCCAGCAGTTTCTCGTTCCACCAAGAGACCCAGTACTTC
>many|TRBJ2-1|TRBV5-1|TRBD2
CASSRTSGSGNEQFF
TGCGCCAGCAGCCGAACTAGCGGGAGTGGTAATGAGCAGTTCTTC
>few|TRBJ2-3|TRBV5-1|TRBD2
CASRGIAGGPDTQYF
TGCGCCAGCAGGGGAATAGCGGGGGGCCCAGATACGCAGTATTTT
>few|TRBJ2-2|TRBV28|.
CASSWQKGYTGELFF
TGTGCCAGCAGTTGGCAAAAGGGGTACACCGGGGAGCTGTTTTTT
>.|TRBJ2-7|TRBV12-3/TRBV12-4|TRBD1
CASTPGQGSHEQYF
TGTGCCAGCACCCCGGGACAGGGGTCCCACGAGCAGTACTTC
>many|TRBJ2-4|TRBV5-1|.
CASSLDLAKNIQYF
TGCGCCAGCAGCTTGGATCTAGCCAAAAACATTCAGTACTTC
>.|TRBJ2-1|TRBV15|.
CATGRNARGLNNEQFF
TGTGCCACGGGCCGGAACGCCAGGGGCCTCAACAATGAGCAGTTCTTC
>few|TRBJ2-7|TRBV15|.
CATSRPKGVPLYEQYF
TGTGCCACCAGCAGACCTAAGGGAGTTCCTCTCTACGAGCAGTACTTC